Following are 29 T cell receptor beta chains from one sample sequenced in a study of blood T cells in healthy people across ages. Alongside a J-beta primer mix, a sample-barcoded 5' primer served in a second PCR lasting about 7 to 11 cycles. One entry per CDR3 protein, called by TCRdb with MiXCR from the 5' RACE reads. The repertoire holds roughly 2 million distinct CDR3 sequences, with roughly 49% as singletons. Material for sequencing was blood. The receptor set was obtained from a middle-aged woman in good health.

This clonotype was recorded many times. V and J are TRBV12-3 or TRBV12-4 and TRBJ2-1; 9 nucleotides agree with TRBD2. V was clipped by 5 bases and J by 8 bases; unmatched bases: 10. The CDR3 consists of 15 residues. The CDR3 DNA reads as TGTGCCAGCAGTCCTTTGGCGGGGGGGCGAGATGAGCAGTTCTTC. Its translation is CASSPLAGGRDEQFF.

This clonotype was seen a few times. The chain has TRBV7-2 and TRBJ1-5, with D perhaps matching TRBD1 (5 bases). V gave up 3 bases and J gave up 0 bases, with 12 bases separating them. CDR1 is SGHTA, CDR2 FQGNSA, per germline. CDR3 length equals 16 residues. The CDR3 protein is CASSFTGTYSNQPQHF. The DNA for the CDR3 is TGTGCCAGCAGCTTTACGGGGACCTATAGCAATCAGCCCCAGCATTTT.

In its sample, this clonotype was seen a few times. V usage is TRBV6-2 or TRBV6-3 and J usage is TRBJ2-5; perhaps D is TRBD1 or TRBD2 (5 bases each). From germline, CDR1 is MNHEY and CDR2 SVGEGT. The length of the CDR3 is 17 residues. Trimming pared 2 bases from V and 0 bases from J, leaving 16 bases between. CDR3 coding DNA: TGTGCCAGCAGTTACCCAAGCTTCGGGACGGACCAAGAGACCCAGTACTTC. It yields the protein CASSYPSFGTDQETQYF.

This clonotype has a handful of counts. The chain employs TRBV7-9 and TRBJ2-3; perhaps TRBD1 as D (8 bases). CDR3 length: 16 amino acids. Germline CDR1 SEHNR, CDR2 FQNEAQ (reference sequence). Trimming stripped 5 bases from V and 3 bases from J, with 18 bases between. The DNA for the CDR3 is TGTGCCAGCAGCCCTCCGGACAGGGAGGGGACAGATACGCAGTATTTT. It codes for CASSPPDREGTDTQYF.

In its sample, this clonotype was seen a few times. The chain joins TRBV9 to TRBJ2-1; the D call may be TRBD1 or TRBD2 (5 bases each). V lost 4 bases, J lost 8 bases, and 19 bases lay in between. CDR3 length: 15 residues. The germline CDR1 and CDR2 sequences are SGDLS and YYNGEE. The DNA of the CDR3 is TGTGCCAGCAGCCCAGAGGGCAGGGTGTCGGATGAGCAGTTCTTC. Encoded protein: CASSPEGRVSDEQFF.

This chain uses TRBV20-1 with TRBJ2-7; no reliable D call. This CDR3 region has 15 residues. Germline CDR1 DFQATT, CDR2 SNEGSKA (reference sequence). Trimming stripped 0 bases from V and 3 bases from J, with 15 bases between. CDR3 in DNA: TGCAGTGCTAGAGATTTAGGCCAACCAAACTACGAGCAGTACTTC. This codes for CSARDLGQPNYEQYF.

There are a few counts of this clonotype. The genes are TRBV11-2 and TRBJ2-7; 7 bases map to TRBD1. Germline assignment: CDR1 SGHAT and CDR2 FQNNGV. This CDR3 comprises 16 residues. The junction had 10 bases not matched to a gene; V was cut back by 3 bases and J by 2 bases. The CDR3 DNA reads as TGTGCCAGCAGCTTCGAACCGACAGGGTTCGCCTACGAGCAGTACTTC. The encoded protein is CASSFEPTGFAYEQYF.

This chain connects TRBV24-1 to TRBJ2-5; TRBD2 aligns across 8 bases. Losses at the gene ends were 3 bases for V and 3 bases for J; bases not matched to a gene: 2. This CDR3 has 14 residues. The germline CDR1 and CDR2 sequences are KGHDR and SFDVKD. CDR3 in amino acids: CATSDLGLEETQYF. DNA of the CDR3: TGTGCCACCAGTGATCTGGGACTAGAAGAGACCCAGTACTTC.

This clonotype was observed once. This chain links TRBV28 with TRBJ1-6, with D tentatively TRBD1 (5 bases). Germline values: CDR1 MDHEN, CDR2 SYDVKM. V lost 1 base, J lost 8 bases, and 15 bases lay in between. The CDR3 runs to 16 residues. DNA for the CDR3: TGTGCCAGCAGTTTATATGGGGGGGAAGGAGATTCACCCCTCCACTTT. Protein product: CASSLYGGEGDSPLHF.

The rearrangement uses TRBV5-8 and TRBJ2-4; D is unclear. The J call may be wrong; the DNA end is better matched by TRBJ2-7. The CDR3 loop spans 13 amino acids. Germline V gives CDR1 SGHTS, CDR2 YDEGEE. The DNA for the CDR3 is TGTGCCAGCCAACCGTACAATTCCTACGAGCAGTACTTC. Encoded protein: CASQPYNSYEQYF.

With regard to this clonotype: Being one base from a much bigger clone, this may be a read error. This chain links TRBV7-2 with TRBJ2-5, with a tentative D call TRBD1 (6 bases). Germline V lookup: CDR1 SGHTA, CDR2 FQGNSA. The V end lost 3 bases, the J end lost 1 base, and 12 bases lay between the germline ends. The CDR3 covers 15 residues. In DNA, the CDR3 is TGTGCCAGCAGCTTTGGAGCAGGGGTCCAAGAGACCCAGTACTTC. This gives the protein CASSFGAGVQETQYF.

This clonotype appeared a few times. This rearrangement joins TRBV13 to TRBJ2-7; 10 bases match TRBD1. The CDR3 has 15 amino acids. From germline, CDR1 is PRHDT and CDR2 FYEKMQ (reference sequence). Losses at the gene ends were 1 base for V and 6 bases for J; bases not matched to a gene: 6. The CDR3 region is CASSLAGTGDTEQYF. The CDR3, as DNA: TGTGCCAGCAGCTTAGCCGGGACAGGGGACACCGAGCAGTACTTC.

The chain employs TRBV9 and TRBJ2-5; a weak D match, TRBD2 (5 bases). Germline CDR1 reads SGDLS; CDR2 reads YYNGEE. This CDR3 region has 14 residues. V lost 3 bases and J lost 3, with 12 bases in between. The CDR3 DNA sequence: TGTGCCAGCAGCGGAGGGATTTTGAAAGAGACCCAGTACTTC. It is translated as CASSGGILKETQYF. The full variable domain, its missing parts supplied by reference TRBV9 and TRBJ2-5, is DSGVTQTPKHLITATGQRVTLRCSPRSGDLSVYWYQQSLDQGLQFLIQYYNGEERAKGNILERFSAQQFPDLHSELNLSSLELGDSALYFCASSGGILKETQYFGPGTRLLVL.

CDR3 region: CATTLAGVYNEQFF. CDR3 coding DNA: TGTGCCACGACGCTAGCGGGGGTCTACAATGAGCAGTTCTTC. This rearrangement joins TRBV10-3 to TRBJ2-1; 10 bases are shared with TRBD2. From germline, CDR1 is ENHRY and CDR2 SYGVKD. CDR3 size: 14 residues. J lost 3 bases, V lost 10 bases, and 6 bases had no gene match.

The chain recombines TRBV20-1 with TRBJ2-3; a possible D gene is TRBD2 (6 bases). The CDR3 is 17 residues long. Germline CDR1 DFQATT, CDR2 SNEGSKA (reference sequence). Trimming cost V 0 bases and J 0 bases, with 16 bases left between them. CDR3 loop: CSARDPPAGKSTDTQYF. The CDR3 bases are TGCAGTGCTAGAGATCCCCCCGCGGGGAAGAGCACAGATACGCAGTATTTT.

This clonotype came up a few times. CDR3 region: CASSLDDQNIQYF. CDR3 in DNA: TGTGCCAGCAGCTTGGACGACCAAAACATTCAGTACTTC. This chain joins TRBV5-6 and TRBJ2-4; D is undetermined. CDR1 SGHDT and CDR2 YYEEEE come from the germline V gene. Trimming left V 0 bases short and J 5 bases short, with 6 bases between. The CDR3 sequence is 13 residues long.

Only a few counts were recorded for this clonotype. The rearrangement joins TRBV6-1 to TRBJ2-5, with TRBD2 matching over 7 bases. The V gene end was trimmed by 4 bases and the J gene end by 3 bases; junction bases not matched to a gene: 2. The CDR3 is 13 amino acids. Germline CDR1 reads MNHNS; CDR2 reads SASEGT. CDR3 in DNA: TGTGCCAGCAGTGCTGCGGGGGAAGAGACCCAGTACTTC. Protein: CASSAAGEETQYF.

The rearrangement uses TRBV7-9 and TRBJ1-3, with a possible D match to TRBD1 (5 bases). CDR1 is SEHNR and CDR2 is FQNEAQ in the germline V gene (reference sequence). This CDR3 is 15 amino acids long. Trimming took off 5 bases at V and 0 bases at J, with 11 bases between the two ends. The CDR3 coding sequence is TGTGCCAGCAGCCTTGGGGACCTCTCTGGAAACACCATATATTTT. Translating it yields CASSLGDLSGNTIYF. Based on the CDR3 plus reference TRBV7-9 and TRBJ1-3, the full variable domain is DTGVSQNPRHKITKRGQNVTFRCDPISEHNRLYWYRQTLGQGPEFLTYFQNEAQLEKSRLLSDRFSAERPKGSFSTLEIQRTEQGDSAMYLCASSLGDLSGNTIYFGEGSWLTVV.

In this sample, this clonotype turned up a few times. This sequence joins TRBV6-2 or TRBV6-3 and TRBJ2-1; D unresolved. The CDR3 is 15 residues long. Germline V lookup: CDR1 MNHEY, CDR2 SVGEGT. With 6 bases removed from V and 0 bases from J, the gap between germline ends came to 12 bases. The CDR3 loop reads CASSYPKGSYNEQFF. DNA for the CDR3: TGTGCCAGCAGCTACCCGAAGGGCTCCTACAATGAGCAGTTCTTC.

This chain joins TRBV24-1 and TRBJ1-2; 9 bases are a match to TRBD1. Per the germline V gene, CDR1 is KGHDR and CDR2 is SFDVKD. The CDR3 totals 14 residues. After removal of 6 bases from V and 5 bases from J, the junction contained 6 bases not matched to a gene. CDR3 sequence (DNA): TGTGCCACCAGTAGCCGGGACAGGGCTTATGGCTACACCTTC. Its protein is CATSSRDRAYGYTF.

Only a few counts were recorded for this clonotype. The chain combines TRBV20-1 with TRBJ2-1, with D perhaps TRBD2 (5 bases). The CDR3 is made up of 14 amino acids. Germline V gene lookup returns CDR1 DFQATT and CDR2 SNEGSKA (reference sequence). The germline V and J ends were trimmed by 2 bases and 9 bases, with 17 bases remaining between them. Here the CDR3 reads CSARPLGTGSEQFF. CDR3 DNA: TGCAGTGCTAGACCACTAGGTACGGGGAGTGAGCAGTTCTTC.

The chain recombines TRBV7-2 with TRBJ2-3; D uncertain. The CDR3 is made up of 14 amino acids. The germline gives CDR1 SGHTA, CDR2 FQGNSA. The V end was cut by 6 bases, the J end by 0 bases, with 10 bases between. The DNA of the CDR3 is TGTGCCAGCAGGAGCATGTTTAGCACAGATACGCAGTATTTT. Protein sequence: CASRSMFSTDTQYF. The full variable domain, its missing parts supplied by reference TRBV7-2 and TRBJ2-3, is GAGVSQSPSNKVTEKGKDVELRCDPISGHTALYWYRQSLGQGLEFLIYFQGNSAPDKSGLPSDRFSAERTGGSVSTLTIQRTQQEDSAVYLCASRSMFSTDTQYFGPGTRLTVL.

The sample holds a few counts of this clonotype. The V call is TRBV12-3 or TRBV12-4, the J call TRBJ2-1, with 9 positions matching TRBD1. Germline trimming cut 7 bases from V and 5 bases from J; bases unmatched to any gene: 6. This CDR3 comprises 14 residues. The DNA of the CDR3 is TGTGCCAGCAACCGGGACAGGGTGAACAATGAGCAGTTCTTC. Amino acids: CASNRDRVNNEQFF.

The chain combines TRBV20-1 with TRBJ1-4; 8 positions match TRBD1. The CDR3 spans 13 residues. CDR1 and CDR2 (germline): DFQATT, SNEGSKA (reference sequence). After removal of 7 bases from V and 4 bases from J, the junction contained 5 bases not matched to a gene. The CDR3 loop is CSVTDRGNEKLFF. CDR3 sequence (DNA): TGCAGTGTTACCGACAGGGGTAATGAAAAACTGTTTTTT.

The rearrangement links TRBV20-1 to TRBJ2-5, with 13 bases that match TRBD2. With 4 bases clipped from V and 6 bases from J, the junction kept 8 bases outside the gene matches. The CDR3 totals 15 residues. CDR1 and CDR2 from the germline V gene are DFQATT and SNEGSKA (reference sequence). This CDR3 reads CSAMVLAGGRKTQYF. CDR3 nucleotide sequence: TGCAGTGCTATGGTACTAGCGGGGGGGAGAAAGACCCAGTACTTC.

This clonotype occurred once. The chain uses TRBV4-2 and TRBJ2-7; either TRBD1 or TRBD2 may fit D (7 bases each). Germline CDR1 reads LGHNA; CDR2 reads YNFKEQ. This CDR3 is 18 amino acids long. The V and J ends lost 0 bases and 3 bases respectively, with 21 bases between them. The CDR3 loop reads CASSQDGIGGGGNYEQYF. CDR3 DNA sequence: TGTGCCAGCAGCCAAGATGGCATTGGGGGAGGGGGCAACTACGAGCAGTACTTC.

This clonotype has more than one count but fewer than ten. The chain recombines TRBV28 with TRBJ2-3, with TRBD2 matching 7 bases. The CDR3 extends over 17 amino acids. Germline V gene data show CDR1 as MDHEN and CDR2 as SYDVKM. Trimming took 8 bases from V and 2 from J; bases not matched to a gene: 16. CDR3 DNA sequence: TGTGCCAGCCTACCTCATCCCCCCCTAGCGGTCACAGATACGCAGTATTTT. Translating it yields CASLPHPPLAVTDTQYF.

In this sample, this clonotype turned up a few times. The chain uses TRBV28 and TRBJ2-2; TRBD1 might be the D (5 bases). V was trimmed by 6 bases and J by 9 bases, leaving 17 bases between them. CDR1 is MDHEN and CDR2 is SYDVKM in the germline V gene. The CDR3 is 14 residues long. CDR3 region: CASRVQGPSWELFF. The CDR3 nucleotides are TGTGCCAGCAGGGTGCAGGGCCCCTCCTGGGAGCTGTTTTTT.

A few counts support this clonotype. The chain links TRBV6-5 to TRBJ2-7, with D perhaps matching TRBD2 (5 bases). The CDR3 loop spans 16 amino acids. Germline CDR1 and CDR2: MNHEY and SVGAGI. The V end was cut by 0 bases, the J end by 0 bases, with 12 bases between. This chain's CDR3 is CASSYSIPGLSYEQYF. The CDR3 coding sequence is TGTGCCAGCAGTTACTCGATTCCCGGACTCTCCTACGAGCAGTACTTC.